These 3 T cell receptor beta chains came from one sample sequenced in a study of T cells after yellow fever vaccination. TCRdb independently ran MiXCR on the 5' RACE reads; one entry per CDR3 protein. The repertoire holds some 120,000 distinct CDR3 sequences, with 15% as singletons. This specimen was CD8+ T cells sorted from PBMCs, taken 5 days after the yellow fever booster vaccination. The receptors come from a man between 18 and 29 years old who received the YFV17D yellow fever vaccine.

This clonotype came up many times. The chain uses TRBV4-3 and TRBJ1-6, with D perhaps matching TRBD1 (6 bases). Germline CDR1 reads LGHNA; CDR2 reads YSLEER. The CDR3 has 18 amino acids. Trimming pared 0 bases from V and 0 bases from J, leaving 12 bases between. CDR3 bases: TGCGCCAGCAGCCAAGATGCCCCGACAGGCTCCTATAATTCACCCCTCCACTTT. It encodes CASSQDAPTGSYNSPLHF.

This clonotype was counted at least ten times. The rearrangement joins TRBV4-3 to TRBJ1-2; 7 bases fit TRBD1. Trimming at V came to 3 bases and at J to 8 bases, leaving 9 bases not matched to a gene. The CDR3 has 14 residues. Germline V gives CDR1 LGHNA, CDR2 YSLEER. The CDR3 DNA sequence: TGCGCCAGCAGCCAGGGGACAGCTCCTTTAGGCTACACCTTC. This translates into CASSQGTAPLGYTF.

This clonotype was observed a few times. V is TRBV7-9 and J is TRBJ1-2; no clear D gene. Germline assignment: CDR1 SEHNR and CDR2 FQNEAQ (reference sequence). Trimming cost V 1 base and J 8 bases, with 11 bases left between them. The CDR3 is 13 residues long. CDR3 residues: CASSLGVADGYTF. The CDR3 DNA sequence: TGTGCCAGCAGCTTAGGAGTGGCGGACGGCTACACCTTC.